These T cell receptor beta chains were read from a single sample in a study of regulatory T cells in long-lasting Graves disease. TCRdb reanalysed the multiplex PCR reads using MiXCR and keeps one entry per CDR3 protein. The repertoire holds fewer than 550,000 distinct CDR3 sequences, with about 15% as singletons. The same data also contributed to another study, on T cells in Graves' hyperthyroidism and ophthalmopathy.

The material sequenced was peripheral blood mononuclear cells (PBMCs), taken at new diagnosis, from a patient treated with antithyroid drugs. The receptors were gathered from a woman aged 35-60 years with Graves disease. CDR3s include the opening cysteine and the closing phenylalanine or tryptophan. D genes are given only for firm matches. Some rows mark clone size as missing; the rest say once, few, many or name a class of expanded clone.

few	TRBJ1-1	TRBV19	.	CASNLDTRGVRTEAFF	TGTGCCAGTAATCTAGACACCCGGGGGGTTCGCACTGAAGCTTTCTTT
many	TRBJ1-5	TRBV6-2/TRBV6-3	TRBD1	CASREDRTQPQHF	TGTGCCAGCAGAGAGGACAGGACTCAGCCCCAGCATTTT
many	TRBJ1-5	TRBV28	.	CASTPRTAIVRQPQHF	TGTGCCAGCACTCCCCGGACAGCGATAGTGCGTCAGCCCCAGCATTTT
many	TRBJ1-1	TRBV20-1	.	CSARAGSMNTEAFF	TGCAGTGCTAGGGCAGGAAGCATGAACACTGAAGCTTTCTTT
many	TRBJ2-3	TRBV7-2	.	CASSTPSTDTQYF	TGTGCCAGCAGCACCCCTAGCACAGATACGCAGTATTTT
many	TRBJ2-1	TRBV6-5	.	CASSYSAESNEQFF	TGTGCCAGCAGTTACTCGGCAGAAAGTAATGAGCAGTTCTTC
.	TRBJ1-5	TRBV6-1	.	CASSVGQNQPQHF	TGTGCCAGCAGTGTGGGACAAAATCAGCCCCAGCATTTT
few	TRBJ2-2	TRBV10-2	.	CASLKQGTGELFF	TGCGCCAGCCTAAAACAGGGCACCGGGGAGCTGTTTTTT
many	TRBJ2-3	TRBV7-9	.	CASSLPDTQYF	TGTGCCAGCAGCTTGCCAGATACGCAGTATTTT
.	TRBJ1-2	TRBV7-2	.	CARSLGAGNGYTF	TGTGCCCGCAGCTTAGGGGCAGGGAACGGCTACACCTTC
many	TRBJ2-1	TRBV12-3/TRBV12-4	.	CASNLPDVTRVANEQFF	TGTGCCAGCAACCTACCCGATGTGACTAGGGTGGCCAATGAGCAGTTCTTC
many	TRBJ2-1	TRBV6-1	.	CASSLRTGHNEQFF	TGTGCCAGCAGTCTTCGGACCGGGCACAATGAGCAGTTCTTC
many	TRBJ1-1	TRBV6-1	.	CASKRHMNTEAFF	TGTGCCAGCAAGAGACATATGAACACTGAAGCTTTCTTT
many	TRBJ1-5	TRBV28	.	CASRMPPGPQHF	TGTGCCAGCAGGATGCCCCCAGGGCCCCAGCATTTT
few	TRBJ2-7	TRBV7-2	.	CAGSPMTYEQYF	TGTGCCGGCAGTCCCATGACCTACGAGCAGTACTTC
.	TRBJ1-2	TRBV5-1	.	CASSLAMGAQDYGYTF	TGCGCCAGCAGCTTGGCCATGGGGGCGCAGGACTATGGCTACACCTTC
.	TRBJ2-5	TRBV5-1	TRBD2	CASKRDPQETQYF	TGCGCCAGCAAGCGGGATCCCCAAGAGACCCAGTACTTC
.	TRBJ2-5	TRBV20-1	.	CSQYGILGETQYF	TGCAGTCAATACGGGATCTTGGGGGAGACCCAGTACTTC
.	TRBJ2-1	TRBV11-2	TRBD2	CASSHGTSANEQFF	TGTGCCAGCAGTCACGGGACTAGCGCCAATGAGCAGTTCTTC
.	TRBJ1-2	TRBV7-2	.	CASSIDLRGFGYTF	TGTGCCAGCAGCATAGATCTTAGGGGATTTGGCTACACCTTC
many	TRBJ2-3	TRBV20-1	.	CSAIPITADTQYF	TGCAGTGCTATCCCTATTACCGCAGATACGCAGTATTTT
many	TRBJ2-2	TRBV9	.	CASTDGELFF	TGTGCCAGCACGGACGGGGAGCTGTTTTTT
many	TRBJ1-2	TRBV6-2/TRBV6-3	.	CASSYSSGSARYGYTF	TGTGCCAGCAGTTACTCTTCGGGCAGCGCCCGCTATGGCTACACCTTC
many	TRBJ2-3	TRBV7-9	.	CASSLADTQYF	TGTGCCAGCAGCTTAGCAGATACGCAGTATTTT
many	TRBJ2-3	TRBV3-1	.	CASSQELASSTDTQYF	TGTGCCAGCAGCCAAGAATTGGCGTCAAGCACAGATACGCAGTATTTT
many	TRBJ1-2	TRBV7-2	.	CASEGYTF	TGTGCCAGCGAGGGGTACACCTTC
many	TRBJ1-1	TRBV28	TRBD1	CASSRDRQNTEAFF	TGCGCCAGCAGTCGGGACAGACAGAACACTGAAGCTTTCTTT
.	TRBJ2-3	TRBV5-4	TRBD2	CASNSGGALLSTDTQYF	TGTGCCAGCAATAGCGGGGGGGCCCTTCTTAGCACAGATACGCAGTATTTT
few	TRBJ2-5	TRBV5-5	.	CASSLNFEETQYF	TGTGCCAGCAGCTTGAACTTCGAAGAGACCCAGTACTTC
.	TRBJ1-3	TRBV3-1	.	CASSPREGGFNTGNTIYF	TGTGCCAGCAGCCCCCGGGAGGGGGGCTTCAACACGGGAAACACCATATATTTT
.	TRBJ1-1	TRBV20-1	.	CSARLRGTMNTEAFF	TGCAGTGCACGTCTCAGGGGCACCATGAACACTGAAGCTTTCTTT
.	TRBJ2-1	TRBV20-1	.	CSASIGRSYNEQFF	TGCAGTGCTAGTATCGGTCGCTCCTACAATGAGCAGTTCTTC
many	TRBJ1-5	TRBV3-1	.	CASSQDLSNQPQHF	TGTGCCAGCAGCCAAGATCTTAGCAATCAGCCCCAGCATTTT
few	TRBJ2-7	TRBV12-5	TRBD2	CASGLALSGGPTNYEQYF	TGTGCTAGTGGTTTGGCCCTTAGCGGGGGGCCTACCAACTACGAGCAGTACTTC
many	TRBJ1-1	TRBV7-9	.	CASSLLTEAFF	TGTGCCAGCAGCCTGCTAACTGAAGCTTTCTTT
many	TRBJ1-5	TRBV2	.	CASSGRNNQPQHF	TGTGCCAGCAGTGGACGGAACAATCAGCCCCAGCATTTT
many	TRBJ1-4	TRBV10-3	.	CASKGNGFNEKLFF	TGTGCCTCCAAGGGGAACGGTTTTAATGAAAAACTGTTTTTT
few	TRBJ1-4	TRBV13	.	CASSLYEGRANEKLFF	TGTGCCAGCAGCTTATATGAGGGGCGGGCTAATGAAAAACTGTTTTTT
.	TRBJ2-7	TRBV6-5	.	CASSYWSGEIPYEQYF	TGTGCCAGCAGTTATTGGAGCGGAGAGATACCCTACGAGCAGTACTTC
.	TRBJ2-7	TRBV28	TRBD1	CASSYIPGGLGYEQYF	TGTGCCAGCAGTTATATCCCAGGGGGCTTGGGCTACGAGCAGTACTTC
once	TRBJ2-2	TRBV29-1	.	CSIFYTGELFF	TGCAGCATTTTTTACACCGGGGAGCTGTTTTTT
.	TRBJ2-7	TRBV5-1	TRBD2	CASSESGGVYEQYF	TGCGCCAGCAGTGAGAGCGGGGGGGTCTACGAGCAGTACTTC
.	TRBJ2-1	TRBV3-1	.	CASSHGGEQFF	TGTGCCAGCAGCCACGGCGGTGAGCAGTTCTTC